A single T cell receptor (beta chain) is shown here with its context. Antigen specificity is unknown. The data were obtained in a study of CD8+CD57+ T cells in acquired aplastic anemia. An expansion of CD8+CD57+ cells by flow cytometry had been shown in patients chosen for sequencing. Diagnosis of severe acquired aplastic anemia applied to all patients. Looked up from germline, CDR1 is SGHTA and CDR2 is FQGNSA. The CDR3 extends over 15 amino acids. Trimming took 4 bases from V and 4 from J, leaving 16 bases between them. The use of genomic DNA as template underpinned the TCR beta VDJ and CDR3 profiling. TCRdb reanalysed the reads using MiXCR and keeps one entry per CDR3 protein. The sample lists about 470,000 distinct CDR3 sequences, 25% to 40% occurring once. Study-wide results and limits: In common between the patients and the controls were some 28 CD8+ CDR3 sequences.

The sample comprised sorted CD4+, CD8+, or CD8+CD57+ T cells (not recorded which) from PBMCs. The receptor was isolated from a human donor with aplastic anemia. V gene TRBV7-2 combines with J gene TRBJ1-2, with D tentatively TRBD1 (6 bases). CDR3 nucleotide sequence: TGTGCCAGCAGCTCGGCGGGACACCGTAGCTATGGCTACACCTTC. Translation: CASSSAGHRSYGYTF.